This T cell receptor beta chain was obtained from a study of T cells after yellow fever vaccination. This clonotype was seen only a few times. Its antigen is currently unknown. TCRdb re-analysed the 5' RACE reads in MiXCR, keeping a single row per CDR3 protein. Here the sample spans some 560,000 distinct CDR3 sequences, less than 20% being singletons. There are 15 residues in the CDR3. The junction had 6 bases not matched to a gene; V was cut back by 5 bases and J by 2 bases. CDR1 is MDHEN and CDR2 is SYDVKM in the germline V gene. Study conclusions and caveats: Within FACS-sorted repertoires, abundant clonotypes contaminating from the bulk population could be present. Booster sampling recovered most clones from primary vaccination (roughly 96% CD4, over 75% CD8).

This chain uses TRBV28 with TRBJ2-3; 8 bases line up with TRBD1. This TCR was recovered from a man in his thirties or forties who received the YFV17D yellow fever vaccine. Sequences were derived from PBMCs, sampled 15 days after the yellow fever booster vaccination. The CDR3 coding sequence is TGTGCCAGCAGTCCCCCGGACAGGGTCACAGATACGCAGTATTTT. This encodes CASSPPDRVTDTQYF.